The 24 T cell receptor beta chains below were found in one sample sequenced in a study of post-analysis software for immune sequencing data. Notes on the study in general: Patients carried roughly five TRBV segments more frequently than controls did, and TRBV5-6, TRBV5-1 and TRBV20-1 were among them.

No antigen has been identified for these receptors. cDNA libraries for TCR beta contained unique molecular identifiers. MiXCR, run by TCRdb on the PCR reads, gives a single entry per CDR3 protein. Of some 500,000 distinct CDR3 sequences in the sample, 40% to 55% were seen once. Sequenced: blood. Receptors were obtained from a girl under 18 with multiple sclerosis.

This clonotype was detected only a few times. The chain joins TRBV7-9 to TRBJ2-7, with D possibly being TRBD2 (6 bases). V was clipped by 3 bases and J by 12 bases, with 12 bases between them. The germline V gene has CDR1 SEHNR and CDR2 FQNEAQ (reference sequence). There are 11 residues in the CDR3. CDR3 sequence: CASSLGLMSYF. As DNA, the CDR3 is TGTGCCAGCAGCTTGGGACTCATGTCGTACTTC.

The genes are TRBV28 and TRBJ1-5; maybe TRBD1 (6 bases). The V end lost 3 bases, the J end lost 7 bases, and 16 bases lay between the germline ends. This CDR3 is built from 15 residues. Per germline, CDR1 MDHEN and CDR2 SYDVKM. The CDR3 nucleotides read TGTGCCAGCAGTTTTACGGGGGGCGCCTGGCAGCCCCAGCATTTT. It codes for CASSFTGGAWQPQHF.

V usage is TRBV27 and J usage is TRBJ1-2; D perhaps matches TRBD1 (5 bases). CDR1 MNHEY and CDR2 SMNVEV come from the germline V gene (reference sequence). Between the trimmed V and J ends, which lost 5 bases and 5 bases, there was a span of 18 bases. The CDR3 covers 15 residues. The CDR3: CASSLGTAGGYGYTF. The CDR3 bases are TGTGCCAGCAGTCTGGGGACGGCCGGGGGGTATGGCTACACCTTC.

In this sample, this clonotype turned up once. The germline gene is not matched at one end of the junction; a read error may be the cause. The rearrangement links TRBV6-1 to TRBJ1-1, with 7 bases aligning to TRBD1. CDR1 MNHNS and CDR2 SASEGT come from the germline V gene. The CDR3 runs to 16 residues. Here the CDR3 reads CAISAEPFRQGDEAFF. Here the CDR3 DNA reads TGTGCCATCAGTGCAGAACCTTTCCGACAGGGAGATGAAGCTTTCTTT.

This clonotype was found a few times. The rearrangement uses TRBV4-1 and TRBJ2-7, with 7 positions matching TRBD1. The germline V gene encodes CDR1 MGHRA and CDR2 YSYEKL. Trimming took 2 bases from V and 4 from J; bases not matched to a gene: 8. This CDR3 has 15 amino acids. The CDR3 DNA is TGCGCCAGCAGCCAACCCGGGACAGTCAGTTACGAGCAGTACTTC. It encodes CASSQPGTVSYEQYF.

This clonotype was counted only a few times. The V gene is TRBV12-3 or TRBV12-4, the J gene TRBJ2-3; D may be TRBD2 (5 bases). V was trimmed by 0 bases and J by 2 bases, leaving 12 bases between them. This CDR3 comprises 16 residues. The CDR3 DNA reads TGTGCCAGCAGTTTAGCGCTGGGAGCCCTCACAGATACGCAGTATTTT. Translating it yields CASSLALGALTDTQYF.

In its sample, this clonotype was seen a few times. The chain is built from TRBV20-1 and TRBJ2-3; 11 bases match TRBD2. V lost 6 bases, J lost 5 bases, and 25 bases stayed unmatched. This CDR3 is 20 amino acids long. CDR1 DFQATT and CDR2 SNEGSKA come from the germline V gene (reference sequence). The CDR3 sequence: CSAPTPPLGSGRAFVDTQYF. The CDR3 DNA follows: TGCAGTGCACCGACACCCCCACTTGGTAGCGGGAGGGCCTTTGTAGATACGCAGTATTTT.

This clonotype came up a few times. This chain joins TRBV20-1 and TRBJ2-3, with 7 positions matching TRBD1. The CDR3 has 16 residues. Germline V gives CDR1 DFQATT, CDR2 SNEGSKA (reference sequence). Germline trimming cut 4 bases from V and 2 bases from J; bases unmatched to any gene: 12. This chain's CDR3 is CSANGGSKGATDTQYF. The CDR3 nucleotides are TGCAGTGCTAATGGTGGGAGTAAGGGGGCCACAGATACGCAGTATTTT.

The genes are TRBV5-1 and TRBJ2-3; D might be TRBD1 (5 bases). With 0 bases removed from V and 8 bases from J, the gap between germline ends came to 13 bases. The CDR3 is 14 amino acids. CDR1 and CDR2 (germline): SGHRS, YFSETQ. CDR3 DNA sequence: TGCGCCAGCAGCTTGGCGCAGGGCGATGGTACGCAGTATTTT. Its translation: CASSLAQGDGTQYF.

Only a few counts were recorded for this clonotype. The rearrangement joins TRBV6-1 to TRBJ2-7, with TRBD1 as a possible D gene (6 bases). The V gene lost 4 bases and the J gene lost 2 bases, with 15 bases spanning the gap. The length of the CDR3 is 15 residues. Germline CDR1 MNHNS, CDR2 SASEGT. The DNA of the CDR3 is TGTGCCAGCAGTGGTACAGGGATCGCCGCCTACGAGCAGTACTTC. Its translation is CASSGTGIAAYEQYF.

The chain links TRBV14 to TRBJ2-1; 7 bases line up with TRBD1. This CDR3 region has 14 residues. Germline-derived CDR1 and CDR2 are SGHDN and FVKESK. The trim removed 3 bases at V and 9 bases at J, leaving 8 bases unmatched. The CDR3 reads CASSHSTGNSEQFF. The CDR3 region has the DNA TGTGCCAGCAGCCACTCGACAGGGAACTCTGAGCAGTTCTTC.

The chain's CDR3 is CASSLSTSGRREETQYF. CDR3 sequence (DNA): TGCGCCAGCAGCTTGTCCACTAGCGGGAGACGAGAAGAGACCCAGTACTTC. This sequence joins TRBV5-1 and TRBJ2-5; 11 bases are shared with TRBD2. From germline, CDR1 is SGHRS and CDR2 YFSETQ. The V segment lost 1 base and the J segment 3 bases; nucleotides outside the gene matches: 8. The CDR3 loop spans 17 amino acids.

This chain uses TRBV20-1 with TRBJ1-2; D gene unclear. Germline CDR1 and CDR2: DFQATT and SNEGSKA (reference sequence). The CDR3 is 14 residues long. The V and J ends lost 0 bases and 4 bases respectively, with 12 bases between them. The CDR3 sequence is CSAREGYKGYGYTF. The CDR3 coding sequence is TGCAGTGCTAGAGAGGGGTATAAGGGCTATGGCTACACCTTC.

The chain combines TRBV6-2 or TRBV6-3 with TRBJ2-6; the D is unclear. The germline V gene encodes CDR1 MNHEY and CDR2 SVGEGT. This CDR3 has 15 amino acids. The V end was cut by 7 bases, the J end by 1 base, with 11 bases between. Here the CDR3 DNA reads TGTGCCAGCACCCTTGAGATTTCTGGGGCCAACGTCCTGACTTTC. Translating it yields CASTLEISGANVLTF.

The rearrangement joins TRBV5-1 to TRBJ2-1; 9 bases are shared with TRBD1. V shed 2 bases and J 5 bases; nucleotides not matched to a gene: 11. The germline V gene encodes CDR1 SGHRS and CDR2 YFSETQ. CDR3 length: 17 residues. The CDR3 protein is CASSLLWTGEVNNEQFF. CDR3 DNA: TGCGCCAGCAGCTTACTCTGGACAGGGGAAGTTAACAATGAGCAGTTCTTC. The whole variable domain, filled in from reference TRBV5-1 and TRBJ2-1, reads KAGVTQTPRYLIKTRGQQVTLSCSPISGHRSVSWYQQTPGQGLQFLFEYFSETQRNKGNFPGRFSGRQFSNSRSEMNVSTLELGDSALYLCASSLLWTGEVNNEQFFGPGTRLTVL.

This rearrangement joins TRBV4-3 to TRBJ2-1, with no clear D. Germline CDR1 and CDR2: LGHNA and YSLEER. This CDR3 contains 15 residues. V lost 4 bases to trimming and J lost 0 bases, with 10 bases between them. CDR3 region: CASSPDTYSYNEQFF. The CDR3 nucleotides read TGCGCCAGCAGCCCAGACACGTACTCCTACAATGAGCAGTTCTTC.

The V and J genes are TRBV4-1 and TRBJ2-7; a possible D gene is TRBD1 (5 bases). The CDR3 spans 19 residues. The V gene lost 0 bases and the J gene lost 2 bases, with 23 bases spanning the gap. Germline lookup yields CDR1 MGHRA and CDR2 YSYEKL. The CDR3 region has the DNA TGCGCCAGCAGCCAAGATACGGACGGAAGCTCGGACACTCCCTACGAGCAGTACTTC. Translating gives CASSQDTDGSSDTPYEQYF.

This clonotype was detected a few times. V gene TRBV7-2 combines with J gene TRBJ2-7, with a weak D call TRBD1 (5 bases). This CDR3 is built from 13 residues. V lost 3 bases, J lost 3 bases, and 9 bases lay in between. Germline-derived CDR1 and CDR2 are SGHTA and FQGNSA. The CDR3 DNA follows: TGTGCCAGCAGCTTGCAGGGCCTCTACGAGCAGTACTTC. Protein sequence: CASSLQGLYEQYF.

The genes are TRBV7-9 and TRBJ2-2; D remains unclear. There are 14 residues in the CDR3. V was pared by 8 bases and J by 0 bases, with 10 bases between. Germline V gives CDR1 SEHNR, CDR2 FQNEAQ (reference sequence). The CDR3 loop reads CASVGVPNTGELFF. CDR3 DNA sequence: TGTGCCAGCGTAGGCGTTCCGAACACCGGGGAGCTGTTTTTT.

Concerning this clonotype itself: A read error may explain this, as a much larger clone is one base away. This sequence joins TRBV5-1 and TRBJ2-1; D is undetermined. The V end lost 0 bases, the J end lost 6 bases, and 7 bases lay between the germline ends. The CDR3 spans 13 residues. Germline assignment: CDR1 SGHRS and CDR2 YFSETQ. CDR3 nucleotides: TGCGCCAGCAGCTTGGACTTTATCAATGAGCAGTTCTTC. Translated: CASSLDFINEQFF.

The chain couples TRBV27 to TRBJ2-1; 7 nucleotides align to TRBD2. CDR3 size: 15 residues. Looked up from germline, CDR1 is MNHEY and CDR2 is SMNVEV (reference sequence). The J segment lost 3 bases and the V segment lost 5 bases, leaving 7 bases of the junction unmatched. In DNA, the CDR3 is TGTGCCAGCAGTCCAAGCGGGACGCGCTACAATGAGCAGTTCTTC. Its translation is CASSPSGTRYNEQFF.

V usage is TRBV11-2 and J usage is TRBJ1-1, with D unclear. This CDR3 comprises 13 residues. V lost 7 bases and J 5 bases, leaving 14 bases between the germline ends. Germline values: CDR1 SGHAT, CDR2 FQNNGV. CDR3 in DNA: TGTGCCAGCACCCTAGAGGGAGGTACTGAAGCTTTCTTT. Translation gives CASTLEGGTEAFF.

This clonotype was counted a few times. The chain uses TRBV5-1 and TRBJ2-5; TRBD2 is a possible D gene (5 bases). CDR1 is SGHRS and CDR2 is YFSETQ in the germline V gene. This CDR3 is built from 14 residues. V was clipped by 4 bases and J by 4 bases, with 14 bases between them. The CDR3 reads CASSPRVRVETQYF. The DNA of the CDR3 is TGCGCCAGCAGCCCGAGGGTTAGGGTAGAGACCCAGTACTTC. Supplemented by reference TRBV5-1 and TRBJ2-5, the full variable domain reads KAGVTQTPRYLIKTRGQQVTLSCSPISGHRSVSWYQQTPGQGLQFLFEYFSETQRNKGNFPGRFSGRQFSNSRSEMNVSTLELGDSALYLCASSPRVRVETQYFGPGTRLLVL.

This clonotype turned up a few times. The gene calls are TRBV20-1 and TRBJ2-1, with 10 bases that match TRBD2. V dropped 6 bases and J dropped 9; count of bases not matched to a gene: 14. The germline CDR1 and CDR2 sequences are DFQATT and SNEGSKA (reference sequence). The CDR3 loop spans 15 amino acids. CDR3 nucleotide sequence: TGCAGTGCATCCCTTAGCGGGAGGCCTCGGGTTGAGCAGTTCTTC. The encoded protein is CSASLSGRPRVEQFF.